These 15 T cell receptor beta chains were sequenced from one sample in a study of blood T cell repertoires in COVID-19. Here immunoSEQ multiplex PCR was the method, and the copy in TCRdb shows in-frame clones only, minus some. The table records roughly 6,200 clones, almost 75% of them present only once. What was sequenced was peripheral blood. These receptors all stem from a man in his sixties with acute or convalescent COVID-19.

The sample holds a few counts of this clone. This chain connects TRBV2 to TRBJ1-1, with 11 nucleotides matching TRBD1. The V segment lost 5 bases and the J segment 6 bases; nucleotides outside the gene matches: 8. This CDR3 has 15 amino acids. The germline CDR1 and CDR2 sequences are SNHLY and FYNNEI. The CDR3 region is CASSTGTGGLAEAFF. CDR3 in DNA: TGTGCCAGCAGTACCGGGACAGGGGGATTGGCTGAAGCTTTCTTT.

J is TRBJ1-2 and V is TRBV6-2 or TRBV6-3; perhaps TRBD1 as D (5 bases). Looked up from germline, CDR1 is MNHEY and CDR2 is SVGEGT. V lost 3 bases to trimming and J lost 4 bases, with 12 bases between them. The CDR3 loop spans 14 amino acids. CDR3 protein: CASSYSGASYGYTF. In DNA, the CDR3 is TGTGCCAGCAGTTATTCTGGGGCAAGCTATGGCTACACCTTC.

The rearrangement joins TRBV7-6 to TRBJ2-1; 8 nucleotides line up with TRBD2. Per the germline V gene, CDR1 is SGHVS and CDR2 is FNYEAQ. The V segment lost 2 bases and the J segment 1 base; nucleotides outside the gene matches: 7. CDR3 length: 17 amino acids. The CDR3 loop reads CASSLTKREFSYNEQFF. CDR3 bases: TGTGCCAGCAGCTTAACTAAGCGGGAGTTTTCCTACAATGAGCAGTTCTTC.

The CDR3 here is CASTDPRVAKNIQYF. For the CDR3, the DNA is TGTGCCAGTACGGACCCGAGGGTTGCCAAAAACATTCAGTACTTC. The chain has TRBV19 and TRBJ2-4; D might be TRBD2 (5 bases). The CDR3 covers 15 residues. V was shortened by 7 bases and J by 1 base, with 14 bases between the two germline ends. In germline, CDR1 is LNHDA, CDR2 SQIVND (reference sequence).

V and J are TRBV9 and TRBJ2-1; the match to TRBD2 covers 15 bases. This CDR3 comprises 17 residues. CDR1 and CDR2 from the germline V gene are SGDLS and YYNGEE. With V trimmed by 4 bases and J by 9 bases, 11 bases remained unmatched. CDR3: CASSQSTGTSGGSEQFF. DNA of the CDR3: TGTGCCAGCAGCCAAAGTACCGGGACTAGCGGGGGGAGTGAGCAGTTCTTC.

The chain recombines TRBV13 with TRBJ1-4; tentative D call: TRBD1 (5 bases). Per germline, CDR1 PRHDT and CDR2 FYEKMQ (reference sequence). V shed 3 bases and J shed 5 bases, with 7 bases lying between them. This CDR3 spans 13 amino acids. The DNA of the CDR3 is TGTGCCAGCAGCTTCCCAGGGAATGAAAAACTGTTTTTT. This translates into CASSFPGNEKLFF.

This clone turned up a few times. The gene calls are TRBV29-1 and TRBJ2-7; D may be TRBD1 (5 bases). This CDR3 spans 13 amino acids. Germline loops: CDR1 SQVTM, CDR2 ANQGSEA. V lost 6 bases to trimming and J lost 2 bases, with 14 bases between them. The CDR3 nucleotides are TGCAGCGTGCTGACAGAACAACCCTACGAGCAGTACTTC. Translation gives CSVLTEQPYEQYF.

The CDR3 DNA follows: TGTGCCAGCAGCCCCTCCAACAGCAATGAAAAACTGTTTTTT. It specifies CASSPSNSNEKLFF. This chain joins TRBV6-2 or TRBV6-3 and TRBJ1-4; no clear D gene. The ends were cut back, 6 bases at V and 5 bases at J, with 13 bases in the middle. In germline, CDR1 is MNHEY, CDR2 SVGEGT. The CDR3 runs to 14 residues.

The chain is built from TRBV10-3 and TRBJ2-1; D possibly corresponds to TRBD1 (5 bases). The CDR3 contains 17 residues. Germline V gene data show CDR1 as ENHRY and CDR2 as SYGVKD. V was clipped by 0 bases and J by 0 bases, with 12 bases between them. The DNA for the CDR3 is TGTGCCATCAGTGAGTCAATACAGGAGACCTCCTACAATGAGCAGTTCTTC. Translating it yields CAISESIQETSYNEQFF.

J is TRBJ1-3 and V is TRBV6-5; 7 nucleotides match TRBD1. The ends lost 6 bases at V and 3 bases at J; junction bases unmatched: 2. From germline, CDR1 is MNHEY and CDR2 SVGAGI. The CDR3 is 13 residues long. CDR3 protein: CASRRQGGNTIYF. In DNA form, the CDR3 reads TGTGCCAGCAGGAGACAGGGTGGAAACACCATATATTTT.

This clone was counted only a few times. The chain carries TRBV7-6 and TRBJ1-3; D is unresolved. Trimming removed 1 base at V and 4 bases at J, with 11 bases between. CDR3 length: 15 residues. Germline V CDR1 and CDR2: SGHVS, FNYEAQ. CDR3 DNA sequence: TGTGCCAGCAGCTTAGACGCGGGGTTAGGAAACACCATATATTTT. Its protein product is CASSLDAGLGNTIYF.

The chain links TRBV27 to TRBJ1-4; 10 nucleotides agree with TRBD1. The CDR3 consists of 15 residues. CDR1 MNHEY and CDR2 SMNVEV come from the germline V gene (reference sequence). With V trimmed by 6 bases and J by 7 bases, 8 bases remained unmatched. For the CDR3, the DNA is TGTGCCAGCAGCACAACCGGGACAGGGGTTGAAAAACTGTTTTTT. This gives the protein CASSTTGTGVEKLFF.

This chain links TRBV7-9 with TRBJ2-2; D is perhaps TRBD2 (5 bases). From germline, CDR1 is SEHNR and CDR2 FQNEAQ (reference sequence). Trimming left V 3 bases short and J 4 bases short, with 9 bases between. There are 14 residues in the CDR3. CDR3 bases: TGTGCCAGCAGCTTCGTTACTAGCACCGGGGAGCTGTTTTTT. Its protein product is CASSFVTSTGELFF.

This rearrangement joins TRBV10-3 to TRBJ2-7; the match to TRBD1 covers 7 bases. V lost 6 bases, J lost 2 bases, and 4 bases stayed unmatched. The CDR3 consists of 13 residues. CDR1 is ENHRY, CDR2 SYGVKD, per germline. The CDR3 here is CAISRQGAYEQYF. DNA for the CDR3: TGTGCCATCAGCCGACAGGGTGCCTACGAGCAGTACTTC.

This chain joins TRBV3-1 (or the pseudogene TRBV3-2) and TRBJ2-7, with TRBD1 matching over 10 bases. CDR1 and CDR2 from the germline V gene are LGHDT and YNNKEL (reference sequence). Trimming took 1 base from V and 12 from J; bases not matched to a gene: 18. This CDR3 comprises 17 residues. CDR3 in amino acids: CASSQAGRRTGGIGLYF. CDR3 nucleotide sequence: TGTGCCAGCAGCCAAGCGGGACGGCGGACAGGGGGAATTGGTCTGTACTTC.